This T cell receptor beta chain was retrieved from a study of shared clonotypes between healthy human individuals. The CDR3 length is 16 residues. Generated by immunoSEQ multiplex PCR, the TCRdb table keeps only in-frame clones and is missing some. Of 2 million to 2.5 million clones in the sample, 90% to 97% were seen once. The sample was naive CD4+ T cells sorted from blood. Subset here: CD45RA+ positively selected. V gene TRBV1 combines with J gene TRBJ2-1; TRBD2, the table's D call, lacks a check against the DNA. TRBV1 is listed as a pseudogene. This receptor was taken from a man aged 18-30 years in good health. Here the CDR3 reads CTSSHRREGRYNEQFF. The CDR3 DNA reads as TGCACCAGCAGCCATCGGCGGGAGGGTAGGTACAATGAGCAGTTCTTC.